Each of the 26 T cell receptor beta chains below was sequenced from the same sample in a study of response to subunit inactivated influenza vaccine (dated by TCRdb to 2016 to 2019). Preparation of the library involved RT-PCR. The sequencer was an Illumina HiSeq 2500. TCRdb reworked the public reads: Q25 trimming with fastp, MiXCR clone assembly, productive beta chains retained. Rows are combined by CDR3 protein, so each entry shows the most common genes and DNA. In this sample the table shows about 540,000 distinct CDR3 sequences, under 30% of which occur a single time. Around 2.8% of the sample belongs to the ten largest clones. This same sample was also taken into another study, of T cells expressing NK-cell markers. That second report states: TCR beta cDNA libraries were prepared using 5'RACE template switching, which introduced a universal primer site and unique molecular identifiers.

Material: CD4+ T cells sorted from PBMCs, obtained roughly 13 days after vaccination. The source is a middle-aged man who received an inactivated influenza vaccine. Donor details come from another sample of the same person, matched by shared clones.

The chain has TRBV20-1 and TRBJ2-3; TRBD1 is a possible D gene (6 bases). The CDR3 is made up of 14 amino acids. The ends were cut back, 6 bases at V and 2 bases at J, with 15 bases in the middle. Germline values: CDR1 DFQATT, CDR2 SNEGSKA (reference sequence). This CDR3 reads CSAMRAGATDTQYF. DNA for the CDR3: TGCAGTGCCATGAGGGCAGGGGCCACAGATACGCAGTATTTT.

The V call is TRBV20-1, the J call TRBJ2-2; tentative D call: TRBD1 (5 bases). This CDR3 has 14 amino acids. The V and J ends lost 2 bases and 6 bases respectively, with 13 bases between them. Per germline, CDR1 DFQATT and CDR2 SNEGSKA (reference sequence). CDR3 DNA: TGCAGTGCTAGAACAGGACCCGCAGCCGGGGAGCTGTTTTTT. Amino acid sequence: CSARTGPAAGELFF.

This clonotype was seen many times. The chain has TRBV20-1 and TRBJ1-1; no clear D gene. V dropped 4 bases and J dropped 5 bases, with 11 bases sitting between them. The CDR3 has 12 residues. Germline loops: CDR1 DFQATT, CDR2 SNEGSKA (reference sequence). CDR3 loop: CSANKFGTEAFF. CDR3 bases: TGCAGTGCTAACAAGTTCGGGACTGAAGCTTTCTTT.

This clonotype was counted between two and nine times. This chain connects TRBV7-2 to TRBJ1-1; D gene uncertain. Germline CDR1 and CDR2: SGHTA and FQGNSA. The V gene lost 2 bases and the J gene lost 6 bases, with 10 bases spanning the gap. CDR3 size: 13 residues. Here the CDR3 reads CASSLREGPEAFF. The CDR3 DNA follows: TGTGCCAGCAGCTTAAGGGAAGGACCTGAAGCTTTCTTT.

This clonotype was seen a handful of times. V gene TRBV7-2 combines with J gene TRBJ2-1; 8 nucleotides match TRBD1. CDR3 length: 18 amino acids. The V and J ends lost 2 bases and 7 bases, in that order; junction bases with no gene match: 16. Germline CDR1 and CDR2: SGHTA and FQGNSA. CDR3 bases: TGTGCCAGCAGCTTATCGGGCACAGGGGGTCCCCTGGGGAATGAGCAGTTCTTC. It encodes CASSLSGTGGPLGNEQFF.

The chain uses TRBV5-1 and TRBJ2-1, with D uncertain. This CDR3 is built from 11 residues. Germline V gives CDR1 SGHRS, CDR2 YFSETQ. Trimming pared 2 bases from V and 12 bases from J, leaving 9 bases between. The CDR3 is CASSFGLVQFF. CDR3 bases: TGCGCCAGCAGCTTTGGGCTCGTGCAGTTCTTC.

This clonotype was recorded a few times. In DNA, the CDR3 is TGCGCCAGCAGCGTGGGGACGGCGTTTAATGAAAAACTGTTTTTT. It encodes CASSVGTAFNEKLFF. The V call is TRBV5-1, the J call TRBJ1-4, with TRBD1 as a possible D gene (5 bases). Looked up from germline, CDR1 is SGHRS and CDR2 is YFSETQ. The CDR3 contains 15 residues. Deletions cut 4 bases from V and 4 bases from J, with 14 bases between.

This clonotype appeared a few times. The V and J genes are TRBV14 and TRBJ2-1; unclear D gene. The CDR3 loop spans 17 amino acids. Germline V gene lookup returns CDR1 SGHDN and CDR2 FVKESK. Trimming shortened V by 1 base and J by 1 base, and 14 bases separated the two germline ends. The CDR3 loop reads CASSQVLPWSSYNEQFF. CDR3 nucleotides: TGTGCCAGCAGCCAAGTCCTACCTTGGTCTTCCTACAATGAGCAGTTCTTC.

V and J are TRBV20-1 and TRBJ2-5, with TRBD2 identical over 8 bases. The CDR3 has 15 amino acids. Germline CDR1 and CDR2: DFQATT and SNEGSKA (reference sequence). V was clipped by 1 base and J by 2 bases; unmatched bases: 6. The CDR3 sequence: CSARVLTSEQETQYF. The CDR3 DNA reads TGCAGTGCTAGAGTCCTGACTAGCGAGCAAGAGACCCAGTACTTC.

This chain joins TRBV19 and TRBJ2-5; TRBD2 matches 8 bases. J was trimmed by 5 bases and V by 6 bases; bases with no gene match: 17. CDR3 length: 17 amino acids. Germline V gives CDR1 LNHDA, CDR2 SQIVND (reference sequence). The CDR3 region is CASRDSGLVNSGETQYF. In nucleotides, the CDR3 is TGTGCCAGTAGGGACTCGGGACTAGTCAACTCAGGGGAGACCCAGTACTTC. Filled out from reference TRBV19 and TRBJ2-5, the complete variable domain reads DGGITQSPKYLFRKEGQNVTLSCEQNLNHDAMYWYRQDPGQGLRLIYYSQIVNDFQKGDIAEGYSVSREKKESFPLTVTSAQKNPTAFYLCASRDSGLVNSGETQYFGPGTRLLVL.

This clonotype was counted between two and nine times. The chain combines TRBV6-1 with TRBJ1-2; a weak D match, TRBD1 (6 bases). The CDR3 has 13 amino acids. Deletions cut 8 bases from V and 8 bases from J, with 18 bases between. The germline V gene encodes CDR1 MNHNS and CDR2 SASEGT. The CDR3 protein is CASRRNRVEGYTF. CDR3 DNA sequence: TGTGCCAGCCGCCGGAACAGGGTAGAAGGCTACACCTTC.

This CDR3 is CASSLAPRGGQGRSSYEQYF. Here the CDR3 DNA reads TGTGCCAGCAGTTTAGCCCCTCGAGGGGGACAGGGAAGGAGCTCCTACGAGCAGTACTTC. The chain joins TRBV12-3 or TRBV12-4 to TRBJ2-7; 9 bases are a match to TRBD1. V lost 0 bases, J lost 0 bases, and 15 bases stayed unmatched. CDR3 length: 20 amino acids.

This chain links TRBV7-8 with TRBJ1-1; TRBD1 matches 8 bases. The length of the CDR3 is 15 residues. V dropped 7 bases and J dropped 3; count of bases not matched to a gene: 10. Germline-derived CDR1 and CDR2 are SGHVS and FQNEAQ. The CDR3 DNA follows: TGTGCCAGCAACCCAGGGGGCGCAGTGTACACTGAAGCTTTCTTT. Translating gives CASNPGGAVYTEAFF.

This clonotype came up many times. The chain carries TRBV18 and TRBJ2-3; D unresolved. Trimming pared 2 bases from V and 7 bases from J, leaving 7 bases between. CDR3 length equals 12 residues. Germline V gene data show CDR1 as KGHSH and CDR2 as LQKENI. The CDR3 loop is CASSPVGNTQYF. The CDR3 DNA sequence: TGTGCCAGCTCACCAGTGGGGAATACGCAGTATTTT. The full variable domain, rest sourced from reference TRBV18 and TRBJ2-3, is NAGVMQNPRHLVRRRGQEARLRCSPMKGHSHVYWYRQLPEEGLKFMVYLQKENIIDESGMPKERFSAEFPKEGPSILRIQQVVRGDSAAYFCASSPVGNTQYFGPGTRLTVL.

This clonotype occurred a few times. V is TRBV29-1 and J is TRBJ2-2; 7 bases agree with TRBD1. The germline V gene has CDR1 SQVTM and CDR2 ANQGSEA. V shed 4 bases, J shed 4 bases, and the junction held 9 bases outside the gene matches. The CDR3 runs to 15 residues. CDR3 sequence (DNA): TGCAGCGTTGCCCCCGGGACAGAGGGCACCGGGGAGCTGTTTTTT. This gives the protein CSVAPGTEGTGELFF.

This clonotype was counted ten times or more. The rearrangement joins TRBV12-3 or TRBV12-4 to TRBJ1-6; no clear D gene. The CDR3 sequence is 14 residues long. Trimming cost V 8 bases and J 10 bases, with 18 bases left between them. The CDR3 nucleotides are TGTGCCAGCGGAAAATGGGGTAGGAACTCACCCCTCCACTTT. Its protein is CASGKWGRNSPLHF.

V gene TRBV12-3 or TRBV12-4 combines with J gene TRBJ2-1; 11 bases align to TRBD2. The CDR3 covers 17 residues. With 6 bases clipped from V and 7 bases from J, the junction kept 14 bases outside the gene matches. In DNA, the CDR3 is TGTGCCAGCAGCCGGACTAGCGGGTGGGCGAGGGGAAATGAGCAGTTCTTC. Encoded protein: CASSRTSGWARGNEQFF.

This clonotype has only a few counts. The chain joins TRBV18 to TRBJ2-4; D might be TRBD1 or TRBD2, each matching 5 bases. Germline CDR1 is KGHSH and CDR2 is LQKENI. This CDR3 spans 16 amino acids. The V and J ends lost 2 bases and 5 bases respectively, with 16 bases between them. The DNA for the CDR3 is TGTGCCAGCTCACCAAGGTCGTCTCTGGGGGAAAACATTCAGTACTTC. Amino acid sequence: CASSPRSSLGENIQYF.

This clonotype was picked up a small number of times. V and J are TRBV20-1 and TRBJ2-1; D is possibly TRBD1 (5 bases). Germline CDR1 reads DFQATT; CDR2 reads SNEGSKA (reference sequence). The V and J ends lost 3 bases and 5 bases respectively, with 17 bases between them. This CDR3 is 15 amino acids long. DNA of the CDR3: TGCAGTGCTAGCGCTAGGCAGGGAAGTCACAATGAGCAGTTCTTC. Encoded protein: CSASARQGSHNEQFF.

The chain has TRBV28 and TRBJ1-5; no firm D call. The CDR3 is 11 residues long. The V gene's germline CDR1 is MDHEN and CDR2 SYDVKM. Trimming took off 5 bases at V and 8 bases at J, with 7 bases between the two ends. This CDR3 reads CASSQMKPQHF. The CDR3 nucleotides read TGTGCCAGCAGTCAAATGAAGCCCCAGCATTTT.

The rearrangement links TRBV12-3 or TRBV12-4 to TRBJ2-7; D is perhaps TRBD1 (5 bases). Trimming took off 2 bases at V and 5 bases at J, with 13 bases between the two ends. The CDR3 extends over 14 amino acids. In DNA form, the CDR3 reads TGTGCCAGCAGTTTATCCTCAGGGCCTAACGAGCAGTACTTC. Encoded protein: CASSLSSGPNEQYF.

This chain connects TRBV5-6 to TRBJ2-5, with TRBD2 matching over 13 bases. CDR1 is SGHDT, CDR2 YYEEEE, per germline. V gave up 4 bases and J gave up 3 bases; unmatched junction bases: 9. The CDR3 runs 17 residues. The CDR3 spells CASSGTSGTEVEETQYF. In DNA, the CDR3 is TGTGCCAGCAGCGGGACTAGCGGGACCGAAGTTGAAGAGACCCAGTACTTC.

As DNA, the CDR3 is TGTGCCAGCAGACCTACTAGCGTCGACACCGGGGAGCTGTTTTTT. It is translated as CASRPTSVDTGELFF. J is TRBJ2-2 and V is TRBV6-1, with 7 bases aligning to TRBD2. CDR1 MNHNS and CDR2 SASEGT come from the germline V gene. J lost 3 bases, V lost 6 bases, and 7 bases had no gene match. The CDR3 is made up of 15 amino acids.

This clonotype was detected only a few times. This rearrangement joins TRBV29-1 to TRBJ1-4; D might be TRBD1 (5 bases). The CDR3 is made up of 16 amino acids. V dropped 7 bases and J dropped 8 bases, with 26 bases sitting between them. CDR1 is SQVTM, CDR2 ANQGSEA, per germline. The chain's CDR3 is CSAAESSGGIGEKLFF. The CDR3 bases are TGCAGCGCCGCTGAATCTTCCGGGGGGATAGGGGAAAAACTGTTTTTT.

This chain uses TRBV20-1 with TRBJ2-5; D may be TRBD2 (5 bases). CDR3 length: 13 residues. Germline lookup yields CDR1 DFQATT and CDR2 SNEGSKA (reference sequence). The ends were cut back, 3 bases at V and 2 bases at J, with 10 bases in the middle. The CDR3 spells CSASLGVQETQYF. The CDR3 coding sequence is TGCAGTGCTAGTCTCGGGGTACAAGAGACCCAGTACTTC.

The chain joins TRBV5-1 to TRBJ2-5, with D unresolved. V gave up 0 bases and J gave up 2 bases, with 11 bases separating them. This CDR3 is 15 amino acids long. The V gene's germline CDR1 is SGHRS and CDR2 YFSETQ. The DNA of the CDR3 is TGCGCCAGCAGCTTGGCGGTTGGTAGGCAAGAGACCCAGTACTTC. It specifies CASSLAVGRQETQYF.